Reported below is one T cell receptor (beta chain). No antigen is known for it. The data originate from a study of CXCR3-negative and CXCR3-positive naive CD8 T cells. Study-wide results and limits: TRB CDR3s of CXCR3-positive naive cells were more hydrophobic than those of CXCR3-negative naive cells.

Each TRB cDNA library was prepared by 5' RACE (with UMI labels). TCRdb reanalyzed the 5' RACE reads and collapses them to one entry per CDR3 protein, without DNA. Recorded for this sample: 60,000 to 65,000 distinct CDR3 sequences. This receptor was taken from a human donor in good health. Some clones in this sample may be carry-over from other donors' samples. Sequenced material: naive CXCR3+ CD8+ T cells from blood. The subset denotes: CD45RO-CCR7+CD27+CD95- naive CD8+ T cells expressing CXCR3 (TNR3+).

CDR3 loop: CSVHRTSGNTQYF. The V gene is TRBV29-1, the J gene TRBJ2-3. CDR1 is SQVTM and CDR2 is ANQGSEA in the germline V gene. This CDR3 spans 13 amino acids.